This TCR beta chain came from a study of T cells in Graves' hyperthyroidism and ophthalmopathy. In the study overall: It was at initial diagnosis, before any treatment, that peripheral blood was collected.

The study enrolled patients aged 18 to 65 with newly diagnosed hyperthyroidism of under 2 months' duration. Clinical symptoms, serum thyroxine, TRAb, thyroid ultrasound and orbital computed tomography informed diagnoses. This clonotype showed up many times. The length of the CDR3 is 15 residues. V lost 6 bases to trimming and J lost 4 bases, with 18 bases between them. The V gene's germline CDR1 is LGHNT and CDR2 FRNRAP. RNA transcripts gave rise to amplified TCR beta CDR3 regions. HTBI primers were employed in a first-round RT-PCR of the TCR CDR3. TCRdb fed the multiplex PCR reads into MiXCR, producing one record per CDR3 protein. The table records 550,000 to 600,000 distinct CDR3 sequences, about a sixth of them present only once.

The sequencing sample was made of blood. The genes are TRBV12-5 and TRBJ1-2, with D tentatively TRBD1 (6 bases). This receptor was obtained from a woman between 18 and 30 years old with Graves' hyperthyroidism. As DNA, the CDR3 is TGTGCTAGTGGGGCTACCTTGGACAGTATCTATGGCTACACCTTC. Its translation: CASGATLDSIYGYTF.